This T cell receptor (beta chain) was profiled in a study of PD-1 blockade in mismatch repair-deficient tumors. All patients were mismatch repair deficient, assessed by either PCR or immunohistochemistry. Trimming removed 2 bases at V and 2 bases at J, with 13 bases between. This CDR3 is built from 15 residues. Per germline, CDR1 SGHRS and CDR2 YFSETQ. This table comes from immunoSEQ multiplex PCR, and its TCRdb copy is limited to in-frame clones, with some not included. Among 50,000 or so clones listed, over 60% were seen once. Material: PBMCs, obtained before pembrolizumab treatment. The source of this sequence is an adult with mismatch repair-deficient cancer. The V and J genes are TRBV5-1 and TRBJ2-5; maybe TRBD2 (6 bases). The CDR3 DNA sequence: TGCGCCAGCAGCTTAGATAGCGGACGACAAGAGACCCAGTACTTC. Protein: CASSLDSGRQETQYF.